Below, 5 T cell receptor beta chains from the same sample are listed, as sequenced in a study of cytomegalovirus exposure and HLA in healthy donors. Here immunoSEQ multiplex PCR was the method, and the copy in TCRdb shows in-frame clones only, minus some. The sample lists about 160,000 clones, around 81% seen once, with approximately 2.3% in the top ten. Material: PBMCs. The receptors were sampled from a man between 25 and 39 years old in good health and CMV-seropositive.

The J gene is TRBJ1-4, the V gene TRBV5-4; D unclear. The germline V gene encodes CDR1 SGHNT and CDR2 YYREEE (reference sequence). The CDR3 has 15 residues. V lost 2 bases to trimming and J lost 0 bases, with 8 bases between them. In DNA form, the CDR3 reads TGTGCCAGCAGCTTTGGCGGAGCAACTAATGAAAAACTGTTTTTT. It yields the protein CASSFGGATNEKLFF. Based on the CDR3 plus reference TRBV5-4 and TRBJ1-4, the full variable domain is ETGVTQSPTHLIKTRGQQVTLRCSSQSGHNTVSWYQQALGQGPQFIFQYYREEENGRGNFPPRFSGLQFPNYSSELNVNALELDDSALYLCASSFGGATNEKLFFGSGTQLSVL.

This chain uses TRBV9 with TRBJ1-5, with a possible D match to TRBD1 (6 bases). Trimming removed 4 bases at V and 1 base at J, with 9 bases between. CDR3 length: 14 amino acids. Germline assignment: CDR1 SGDLS and CDR2 YYNGEE. CDR3 DNA sequence: TGTGCCAGCAGCTCTACAGGGAGCAATCAGCCCCAGCATTTT. This gives the protein CASSSTGSNQPQHF.

The chain employs TRBV5-1 and TRBJ1-2; TRBD1 might be the D (5 bases). The V end was cut by 7 bases, the J end by 4 bases, with 11 bases between. Germline-derived CDR1 and CDR2 are SGHRS and YFSETQ. This CDR3 is 12 amino acids long. The CDR3 reads CASGAGSYGYTF. The CDR3 bases are TGCGCCAGCGGGGCAGGGTCCTATGGCTACACCTTC.

The chain employs TRBV13 and TRBJ2-1; 7 bases are a match to TRBD1. Germline V gene sequence: CDR1 PRHDT, CDR2 FYEKMQ (reference sequence). The CDR3 runs 12 residues. The J segment lost 4 bases and the V segment lost 8 bases, leaving 2 bases of the junction unmatched. This CDR3 is CASGDSYNEQFF. DNA for the CDR3: TGTGCCAGCGGGGACAGTTACAATGAGCAGTTCTTC.

The chain links TRBV27 to TRBJ1-5; the match to TRBD1 covers 10 bases. The CDR3 covers 15 residues. After removal of 5 bases from V and 5 bases from J, the junction contained 6 bases not matched to a gene. Per germline, CDR1 MNHEY and CDR2 SMNVEV (reference sequence). The CDR3 region has the DNA TGTGCCAGCAGTCTAGGACAGGGGGAGGATCAGCCCCAGCATTTT. Translation gives CASSLGQGEDQPQHF.